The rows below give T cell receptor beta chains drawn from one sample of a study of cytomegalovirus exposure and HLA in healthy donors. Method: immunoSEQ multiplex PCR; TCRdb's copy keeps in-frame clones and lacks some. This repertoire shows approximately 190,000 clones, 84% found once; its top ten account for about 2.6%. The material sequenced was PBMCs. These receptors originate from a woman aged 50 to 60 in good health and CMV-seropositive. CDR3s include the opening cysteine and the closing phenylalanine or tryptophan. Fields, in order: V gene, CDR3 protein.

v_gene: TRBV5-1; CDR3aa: CASSLAGGQETQYF
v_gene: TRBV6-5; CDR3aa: CASSYVTGGSYEQYF
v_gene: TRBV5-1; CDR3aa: CASSSTHRGQGTEAFF
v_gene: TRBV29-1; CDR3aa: CSVVKGEGTEAFF
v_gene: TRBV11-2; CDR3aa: CASSPPSGGFTDTQYF
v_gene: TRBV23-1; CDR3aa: CASSREWGTDTQYF
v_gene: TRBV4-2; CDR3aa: CASSQREGNRNQPQHF
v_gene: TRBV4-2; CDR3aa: CASSQDYEGLGAGELFF
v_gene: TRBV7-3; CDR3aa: CASSLGGAGANVLTF
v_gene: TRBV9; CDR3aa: CASSAWGSGGGEQFF
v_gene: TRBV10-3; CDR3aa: CAISGGPSDSYEQYF
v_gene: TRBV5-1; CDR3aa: CASSDPGRGYTF
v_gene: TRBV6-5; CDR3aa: CASSYRLEQYF
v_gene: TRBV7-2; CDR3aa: CASSSQGQGPKTGELFF
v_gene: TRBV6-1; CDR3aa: CASTNLGQYEQYF
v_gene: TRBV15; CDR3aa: CATSRDVTGGPNEQFF
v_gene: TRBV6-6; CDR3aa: CASGQTQTYEQYF
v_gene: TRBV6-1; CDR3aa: CASSPQLHNEQFF
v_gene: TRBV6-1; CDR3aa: CASSGVSGPYEQYF
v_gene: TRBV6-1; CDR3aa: CASSFTRQGAVSFF
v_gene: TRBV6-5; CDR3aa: CASRSQEKQYF
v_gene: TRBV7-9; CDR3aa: CSSSPAGYGYTF
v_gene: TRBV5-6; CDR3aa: CASSLEAGSSYNSPLHF
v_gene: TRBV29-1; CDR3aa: CSAETGLNEKLFF
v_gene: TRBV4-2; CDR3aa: CASSQGQPNEKLFF
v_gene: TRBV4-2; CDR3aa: CASSRDLGDSGNTIYF
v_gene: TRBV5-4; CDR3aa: CASSFGQDVTGELFF
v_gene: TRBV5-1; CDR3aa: CASSLAGAGGHSYNEQFF